The rows below give T cell receptor beta chains drawn from one sample of a study of blood T cells in healthy people across ages. In TCRdb, the 5' RACE reads were re-called with MiXCR into one record per CDR3 protein. The top ten clones hold approximately 12% of a sample with fewer than 900,000 distinct CDR3 sequences, 36% of them seen once. The specimen sequenced was blood. These receptors all come from a man younger than 30 in good health. The CDR3 runs from the conserved cysteine through the conserved F or W. Each record gives: D gene, J gene, clone size, V gene, CDR3 DNA, CDR3 protein. A D gene is named only where the DNA matches it firmly. Some rows have no size entry. The others give once, few or many, or a class for an expanded clone.

. | TRBJ2-1 | few | TRBV2 | TGTGCCAGCAGTGAAGCTCAGGGATACAATGAGCAGTTCTTC | CASSEAQGYNEQFF
TRBD2 | TRBJ2-7 | . | TRBV5-1 | TGCGCCAGTCGACTAGCGGGGGACTACAATGAGCAGTACTTC | CASRLAGDYNEQYF
TRBD1 | TRBJ1-2 | . | TRBV7-9 | TGTGCCAGCAGCTTAGGGGACAGGGGAAAAGACTATGGCTACACCTTC | CASSLGDRGKDYGYTF
TRBD1 | TRBJ2-5 | . | TRBV7-2 | TGTGCCAGCAGCTTAGTTGCAGGGACAGGGATCGGAGAGACCCAGTACTTC | CASSLVAGTGIGETQYF
TRBD1 | TRBJ1-1 | . | TRBV5-1 | TGCGCCAGCAGCTTAGCGGGACAGGGGGCAAAGGGCACTGAAGCTTTCTTT | CASSLAGQGAKGTEAFF
. | TRBJ1-2 | once | TRBV5-1 | TGCGCCGGCAGCTTCCGGGGGACTACTAACTATGGCTACACCTTC | CAGSFRGTTNYGYTF
. | TRBJ2-7 | . | TRBV3-1 | TGTGCCAGCAGCCAAGATGGACGGATGAGCTCCTACAATGAGCAGTACTTC | CASSQDGRMSSYNEQYF
. | TRBJ1-5 | . | TRBV29-1 | TGCAGCGTTGAAGGCGACGGGGGATTTGGTCAGCCCCAGCATTTT | CSVEGDGGFGQPQHF
. | TRBJ1-1 | few | TRBV4-2 | TGTGCCAGCAGCCATCCGATCAGGGGTTCTGAAGCTTTCTTT | CASSHPIRGSEAFF
. | TRBJ2-5 | . | TRBV27 | TGTGCCAGCAGTGTATCAGAGGGGTGGCAGACCCAGTACTTC | CASSVSEGWQTQYF
TRBD1 | TRBJ2-2 | few | TRBV24-1 | TGTGCCACCAGTGATTCATCGGACAGGGGGGGGGCCCGCACCGGGGAGCTGTTTTTT | CATSDSSDRGGARTGELFF
TRBD1 | TRBJ2-7 | few | TRBV12-3/TRBV12-4 | TGTGCCAGCAGTCCAGTCGCGGGGACAGGGGGATACAATGAGCAGTACTTC | CASSPVAGTGGYNEQYF
. | TRBJ2-1 | . | TRBV7-9 | TGTGCCAGCAGCTCTGGCCGGCTAGCGCCTTACAATGAGCAGTTCTTC | CASSSGRLAPYNEQFF
. | TRBJ2-7 | . | TRBV19 | TGTGCCAGTAGTATAGGGACAGCGATACGAAGCTACGAGCAGTACTTC | CASSIGTAIRSYEQYF
. | TRBJ1-5 | . | TRBV12-3/TRBV12-4 | TGTGCCAGCAGTCCCCCGGGGGCCCGGGGTTATCAGCCCCAGCATTTT | CASSPPGARGYQPQHF
. | TRBJ2-1 | . | TRBV10-3 | TGTGCCATTCGGGACTTTCAGAGCTCCTACAATGAGCAGTTCTTC | CAIRDFQSSYNEQFF
TRBD1 | TRBJ1-5 | few | TRBV7-3 | TGTGCCAGCAGCCTCTTTCCGGGACAGGGGGGAGATCAGCCCCAGCATTTT | CASSLFPGQGGDQPQHF
. | TRBJ1-5 | . | TRBV6-2/TRBV6-3 | TGTGCCAGCAGTTACGGGCGACTTAACAATCAGCCCCAGCATTTT | CASSYGRLNNQPQHF
. | TRBJ2-5 | . | TRBV14 | TGTGCCAGCAGCCCCCGTGCGGGGGCGCGTGAGACCCAGTACTTC | CASSPRAGARETQYF
TRBD2 | TRBJ2-1 | many | TRBV15 | TGTGCCACCAGCAGAGATGGGGGGGCCTACAATGAGCAGTTCTTC | CATSRDGGAYNEQFF
TRBD2 | TRBJ2-7 | . | TRBV7-8 | TGTGCCAGCAGCCCCCAACTAGCGGGCCTTCTCTACGAGCAGTACTTC | CASSPQLAGLLYEQYF
. | TRBJ1-5 | . | TRBV7-2 | TGTGCCAGCAGCGAAAGGGCTCAGCCCCAGCATTTT | CASSERAQPQHF
. | TRBJ2-7 | . | TRBV27 | TGTGCCAGCAGACAAGACCCTTCGAGCTCCTACGAGCAGTACTTC | CASRQDPSSSYEQYF
. | TRBJ1-1 | . | TRBV3-1 | TGTGCCAGCAGCCAATCGAACACTGAAGCTTTCTTT | CASSQSNTEAFF
TRBD1 | TRBJ2-2 | . | TRBV29-1 | TGCAGCGTTGAGATTCCCGGGACAGGGGGTTTGAACACCGGGGAGCTGTTTTTT | CSVEIPGTGGLNTGELFF
TRBD1 | TRBJ2-1 | . | TRBV10-3 | TGTGCCGCCCTGGGACAGGGGGAAAATGAGCAGTTCTTC | CAALGQGENEQFF
. | TRBJ2-1 | many | TRBV9 | TGTGCCAGCAGCGCCTGGGGGAATGAGCAGTTCTTC | CASSAWGNEQFF
. | TRBJ2-1 | . | TRBV13 | TGTGCCAGCAGCAGCTTTGTCTTGAGCTCCTACAATGAGCAGTTCTTC | CASSSFVLSSYNEQFF
. | TRBJ2-3 | many | TRBV4-1 | TGCGCCAGCAGCCAAGAACGGGGGACGCAGTATTTT | CASSQERGTQYF
TRBD1 | TRBJ1-4 | . | TRBV4-1 | TGCGCCAGCAGCCACGGACAGGGAAGCCAAAAACTGTTTTTT | CASSHGQGSQKLFF
. | TRBJ1-1 | . | TRBV29-1 | TGCAGCGTCCTTCTCGGGGGGGACACTGAAGCTTTCTTT | CSVLLGGDTEAFF
TRBD2 | TRBJ2-5 | few | TRBV9 | TGTGCCAGCAGCGTAGCCAGCGGGGGGCGGATCCAAGAGACCCAGTACTTC | CASSVASGGRIQETQYF
TRBD2 | TRBJ2-1 | few | TRBV7-8 | TGTGCCAGCAGCTCAGGACTAGGCGATGAGCAGTTCTTC | CASSSGLGDEQFF
TRBD1 | TRBJ1-1 | few | TRBV5-1 | TGTGCCAGCAGTCTCCTACAGGGGGTGAACACTGAAGCTTTCTTT | CASSLLQGVNTEAFF
. | TRBJ2-2 | . | TRBV5-1 | TGCGCCAGCAGCTTGGAGGTCATTACCGGGGGGCTGTTTTTT | CASSLEVITGGLFF
. | TRBJ1-6 | few | TRBV11-2 | TGTGCCAGCAGCTTAGTAACACAGATGTCACCCCTCCACTTT | CASSLVTQMSPLHF
. | TRBJ2-5 | once | TRBV18 | TGTGCCAGCTCACCCGTGTTGAGACAAGAGACCCAGTACTTC | CASSPVLRQETQYF
. | TRBJ1-2 | . | TRBV20-1 | TGCAGTGCTAGAGTGAACTATGGCTACACCTTC | CSARVNYGYTF
. | TRBJ1-1 | . | TRBV5-1 | TGCGCCAGCAGCGAAGGGGCCTCGAAAGCTTTCTTT | CASSEGASKAFF
. | TRBJ2-3 | . | TRBV20-1 | TGCAGTGCCAGAGGGCTAGTGAGGAGACTCGATACGCAGTATTTT | CSARGLVRRLDTQYF